Following are 3 T cell receptor beta chains from one sample sequenced in a study of T cells in localized non-small cell lung cancer. The method was immunoSEQ multiplex PCR; TCRdb's version includes in-frame clones alone and lacks a portion of them. This table holds about 7,300 clones, under 25% found once. This material consisted of lung tumor tissue, taken before any cancer treatment. The receptor source for this set is a man aged 40 to 69 with stage III squamous cell lung carcinoma.

The chain uses TRBV19 and TRBJ2-1; no definite D call. There are 15 residues in the CDR3. Deletions cut 5 bases from V and 1 base from J, with 12 bases between. Germline V gives CDR1 LNHDA, CDR2 SQIVND (reference sequence). The CDR3 nucleotides are TGTGCCAGTAGTCCCCTAACTGCTTCCTACAATGAGCAGTTCTTC. This codes for CASSPLTASYNEQFF.

This chain joins TRBV29-1 and TRBJ1-3; no definite D call. CDR1 and CDR2 from the germline V gene are SQVTM and ANQGSEA. V shed 6 bases and J shed 2 bases, with 14 bases lying between them. The CDR3 is 14 residues long. The CDR3 bases are TGCAGCGTGGACGCGGGGTCTCCTGGAAACACCATATATTTT. It encodes CSVDAGSPGNTIYF. The complete variable domain, with remaining parts taken from reference TRBV29-1 and TRBJ1-3, reads SAVISQKPSRDICQRGTSLTIQCQVDSQVTMMFWYRQQPGQSLTLIATANQGSEATYESGFVIDKFPISRPNLTFSTLTVSNMSPEDSSIYLCSVDAGSPGNTIYFGEGSWLTVV.

The chain employs TRBV18 and TRBJ1-2, with 7 bases fitting TRBD1. J was trimmed by 2 bases and V by 3 bases; bases with no gene match: 12. This CDR3 is built from 17 residues. Per the germline V gene, CDR1 is KGHSH and CDR2 is LQKENI. The CDR3 nucleotides read TGTGCCAGCTCACCCCTTCCACAGGGGACCCCGAACTATGGCTACACCTTC. Protein: CASSPLPQGTPNYGYTF.